The clone carrying this T cell receptor beta chain was picked up a small number of times. What it binds is unknown. In terms of origin and age, donors were healthy Caucasian individuals from Russia aged about 6 to 95. Then a second PCR, running roughly 7 to 11 cycles, was carried out with a sample-barcoded 5' primer and a J-beta primer mix. TCRdb reanalysed the 5' RACE reads using MiXCR and keeps one entry per CDR3 protein. The sample holds fewer than 1.5 million distinct CDR3 sequences, around 42% seen once. This sample is part of a study of blood T cells in healthy people across ages. Study-wide findings and caveats: Higher diversity, along with more naive CD4+ cells, distinguished long-lived donors from aged donors. The recorded TCR beta diversity per million T cells decreased in a roughly linear manner with age. Expanded clonotype changes were possibly confounded by unknown donor CMV status.

This receptor was identified in a woman aged 18-29 years in good health. Sequencing was done on a sample of blood.

The CDR3 spells CASSHAAVADTDTQYF. The CDR3 coding sequence is TGTGCCAGCAGCCATGCCGCGGTAGCGGACACAGATACGCAGTATTTT. The chain carries TRBV4-2 and TRBJ2-3; D is perhaps TRBD2 (6 bases). The CDR3 runs 16 residues. Between the trimmed V and J ends, which lost 3 bases and 2 bases, there was a span of 15 bases. Germline values: CDR1 LGHNA, CDR2 YNFKEQ.